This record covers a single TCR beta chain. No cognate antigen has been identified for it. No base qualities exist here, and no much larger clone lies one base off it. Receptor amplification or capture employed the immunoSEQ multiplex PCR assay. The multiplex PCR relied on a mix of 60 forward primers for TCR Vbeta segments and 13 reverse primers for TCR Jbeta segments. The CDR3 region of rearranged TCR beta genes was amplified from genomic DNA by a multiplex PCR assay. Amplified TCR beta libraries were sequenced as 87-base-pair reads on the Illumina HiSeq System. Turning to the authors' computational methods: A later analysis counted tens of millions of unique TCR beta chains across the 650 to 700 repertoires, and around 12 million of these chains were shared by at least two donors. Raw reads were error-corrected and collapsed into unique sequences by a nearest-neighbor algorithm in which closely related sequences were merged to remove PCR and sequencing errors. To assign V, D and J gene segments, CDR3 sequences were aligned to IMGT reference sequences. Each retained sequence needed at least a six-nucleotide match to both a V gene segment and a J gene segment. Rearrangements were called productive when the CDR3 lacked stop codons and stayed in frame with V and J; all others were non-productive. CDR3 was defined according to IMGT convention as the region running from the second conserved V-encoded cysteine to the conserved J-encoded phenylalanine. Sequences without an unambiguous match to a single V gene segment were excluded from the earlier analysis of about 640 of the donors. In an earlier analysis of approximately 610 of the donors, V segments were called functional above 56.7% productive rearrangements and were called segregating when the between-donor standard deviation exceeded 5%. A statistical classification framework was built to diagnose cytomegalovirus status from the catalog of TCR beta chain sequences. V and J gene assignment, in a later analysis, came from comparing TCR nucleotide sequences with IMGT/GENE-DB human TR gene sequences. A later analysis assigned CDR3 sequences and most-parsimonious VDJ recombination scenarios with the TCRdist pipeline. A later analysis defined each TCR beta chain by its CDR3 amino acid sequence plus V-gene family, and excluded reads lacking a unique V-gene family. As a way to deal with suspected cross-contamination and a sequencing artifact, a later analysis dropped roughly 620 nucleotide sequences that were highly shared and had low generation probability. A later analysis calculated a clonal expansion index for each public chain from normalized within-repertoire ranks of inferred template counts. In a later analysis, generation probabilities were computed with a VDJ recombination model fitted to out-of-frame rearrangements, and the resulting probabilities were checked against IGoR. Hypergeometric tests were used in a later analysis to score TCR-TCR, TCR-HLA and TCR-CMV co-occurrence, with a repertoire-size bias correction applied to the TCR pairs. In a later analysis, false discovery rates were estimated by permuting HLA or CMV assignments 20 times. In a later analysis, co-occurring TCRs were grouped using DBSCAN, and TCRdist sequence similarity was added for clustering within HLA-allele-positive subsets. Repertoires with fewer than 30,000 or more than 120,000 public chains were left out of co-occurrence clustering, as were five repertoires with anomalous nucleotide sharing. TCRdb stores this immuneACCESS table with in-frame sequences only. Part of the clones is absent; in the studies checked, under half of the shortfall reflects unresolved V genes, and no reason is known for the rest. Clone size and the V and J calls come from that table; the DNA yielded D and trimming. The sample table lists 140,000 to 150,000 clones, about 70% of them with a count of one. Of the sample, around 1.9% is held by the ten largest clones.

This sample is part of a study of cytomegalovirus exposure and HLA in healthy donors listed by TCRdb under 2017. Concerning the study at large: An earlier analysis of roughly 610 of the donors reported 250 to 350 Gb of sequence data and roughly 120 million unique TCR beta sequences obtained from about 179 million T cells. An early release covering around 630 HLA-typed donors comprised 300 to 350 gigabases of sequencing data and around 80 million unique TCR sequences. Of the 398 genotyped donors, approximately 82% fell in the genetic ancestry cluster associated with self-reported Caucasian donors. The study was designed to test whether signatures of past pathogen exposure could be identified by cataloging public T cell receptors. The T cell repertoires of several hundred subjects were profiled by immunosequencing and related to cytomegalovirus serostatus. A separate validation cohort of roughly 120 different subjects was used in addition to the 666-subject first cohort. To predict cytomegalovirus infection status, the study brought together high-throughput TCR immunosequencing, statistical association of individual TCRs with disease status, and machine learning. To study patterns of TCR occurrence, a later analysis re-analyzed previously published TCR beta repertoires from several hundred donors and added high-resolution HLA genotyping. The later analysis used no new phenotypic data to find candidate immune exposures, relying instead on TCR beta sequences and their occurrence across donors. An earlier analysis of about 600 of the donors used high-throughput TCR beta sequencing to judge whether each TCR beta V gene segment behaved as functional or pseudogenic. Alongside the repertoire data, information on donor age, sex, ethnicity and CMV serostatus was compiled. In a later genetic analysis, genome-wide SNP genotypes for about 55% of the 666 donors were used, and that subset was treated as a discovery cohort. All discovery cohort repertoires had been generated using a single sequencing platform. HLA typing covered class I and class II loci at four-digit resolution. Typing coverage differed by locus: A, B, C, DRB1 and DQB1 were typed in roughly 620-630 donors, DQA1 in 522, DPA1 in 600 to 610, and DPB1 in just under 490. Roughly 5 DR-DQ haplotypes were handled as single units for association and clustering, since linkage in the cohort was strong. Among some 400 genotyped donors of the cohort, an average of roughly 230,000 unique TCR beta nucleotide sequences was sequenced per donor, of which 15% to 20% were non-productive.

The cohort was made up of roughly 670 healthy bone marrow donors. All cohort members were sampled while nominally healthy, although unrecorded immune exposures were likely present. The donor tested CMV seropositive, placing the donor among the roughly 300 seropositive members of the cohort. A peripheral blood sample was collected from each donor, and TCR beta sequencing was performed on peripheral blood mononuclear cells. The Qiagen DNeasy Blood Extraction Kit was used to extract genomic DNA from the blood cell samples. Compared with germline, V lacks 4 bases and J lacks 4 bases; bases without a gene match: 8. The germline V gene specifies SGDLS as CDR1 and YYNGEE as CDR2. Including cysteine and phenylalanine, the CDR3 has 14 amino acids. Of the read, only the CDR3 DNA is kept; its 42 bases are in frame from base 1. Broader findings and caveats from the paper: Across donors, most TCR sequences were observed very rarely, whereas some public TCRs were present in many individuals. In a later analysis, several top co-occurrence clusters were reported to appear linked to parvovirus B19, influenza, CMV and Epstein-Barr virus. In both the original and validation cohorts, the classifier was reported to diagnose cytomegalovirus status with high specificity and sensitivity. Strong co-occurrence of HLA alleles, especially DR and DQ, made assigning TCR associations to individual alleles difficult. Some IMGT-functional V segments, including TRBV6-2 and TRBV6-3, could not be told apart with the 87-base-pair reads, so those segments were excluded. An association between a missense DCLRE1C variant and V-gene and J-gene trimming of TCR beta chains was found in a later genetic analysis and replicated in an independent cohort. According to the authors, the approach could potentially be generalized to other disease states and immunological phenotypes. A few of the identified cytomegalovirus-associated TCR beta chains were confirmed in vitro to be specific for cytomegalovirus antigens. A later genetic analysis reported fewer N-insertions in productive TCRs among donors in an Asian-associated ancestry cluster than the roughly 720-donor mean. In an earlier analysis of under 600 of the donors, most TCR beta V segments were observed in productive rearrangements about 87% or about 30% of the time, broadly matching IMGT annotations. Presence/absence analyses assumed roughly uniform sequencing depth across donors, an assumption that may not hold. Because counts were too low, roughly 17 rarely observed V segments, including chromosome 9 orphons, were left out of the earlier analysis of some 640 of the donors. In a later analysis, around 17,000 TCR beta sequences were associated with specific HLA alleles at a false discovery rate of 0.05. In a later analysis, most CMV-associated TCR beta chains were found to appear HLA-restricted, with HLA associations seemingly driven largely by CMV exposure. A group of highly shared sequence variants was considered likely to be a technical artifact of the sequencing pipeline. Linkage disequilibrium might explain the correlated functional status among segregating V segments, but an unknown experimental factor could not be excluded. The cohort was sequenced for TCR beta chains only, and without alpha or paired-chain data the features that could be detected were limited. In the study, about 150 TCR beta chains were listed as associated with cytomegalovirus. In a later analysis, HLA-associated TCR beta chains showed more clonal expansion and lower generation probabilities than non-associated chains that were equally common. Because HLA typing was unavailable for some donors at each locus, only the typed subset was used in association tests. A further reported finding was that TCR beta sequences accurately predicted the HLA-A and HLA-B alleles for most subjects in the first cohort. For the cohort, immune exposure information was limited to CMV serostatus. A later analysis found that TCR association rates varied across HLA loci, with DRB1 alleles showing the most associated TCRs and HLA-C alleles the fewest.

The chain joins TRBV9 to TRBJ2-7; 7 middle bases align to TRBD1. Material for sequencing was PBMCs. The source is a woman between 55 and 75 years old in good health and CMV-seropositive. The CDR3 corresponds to CASSSRDSEYEQYF. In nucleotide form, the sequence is TGTGCCAGCAGCTCCCGGGACAGCGAATACGAGCAGTACTTC.